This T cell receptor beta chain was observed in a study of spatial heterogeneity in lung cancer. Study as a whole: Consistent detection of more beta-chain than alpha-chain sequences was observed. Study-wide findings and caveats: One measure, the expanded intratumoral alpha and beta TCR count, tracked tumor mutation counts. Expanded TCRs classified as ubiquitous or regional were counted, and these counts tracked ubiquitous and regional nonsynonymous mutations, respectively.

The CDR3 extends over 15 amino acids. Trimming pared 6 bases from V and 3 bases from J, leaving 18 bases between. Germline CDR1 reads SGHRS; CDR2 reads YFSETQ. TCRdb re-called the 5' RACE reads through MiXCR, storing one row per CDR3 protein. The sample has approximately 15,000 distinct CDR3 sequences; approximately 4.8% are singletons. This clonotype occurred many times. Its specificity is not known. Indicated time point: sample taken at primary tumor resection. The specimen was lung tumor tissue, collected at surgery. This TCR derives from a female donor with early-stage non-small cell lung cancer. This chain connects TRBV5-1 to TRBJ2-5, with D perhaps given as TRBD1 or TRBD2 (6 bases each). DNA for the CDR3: TGCGCCAGCATCCGGGGGCAGCTCAACGAAGAGACCCAGTACTTC. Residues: CASIRGQLNEETQYF.